The sequence of this TCR beta chain was determined in a study of blood T cells in healthy people across ages. Overall study findings and caveats: Because sorting was not performed, PBMCs prevented conclusive naive versus antigen-experienced comparison.

Only a few counts were recorded for this clonotype. Its antigen is not known. Combining a sample-barcoded 5' primer with a J-beta primer mix, a second PCR ran for about 7 to 11 cycles. TCRdb re-called the 5' RACE reads through MiXCR, storing one row per CDR3 protein. The sample lists 1,800,000 or so distinct CDR3 sequences, around 40% occurring once. This receptor was obtained from a human donor in good health. Sequencing was performed on blood.

CDR3 nucleotides: TGCGCCAGCAGCCAAGAGGAGTCCAGCGGGTTCTACGAGCAGTACTTC. Translating it yields CASSQEESSGFYEQYF. The chain has TRBV4-3 and TRBJ2-7; TRBD2 might be the D (6 bases). The CDR3 consists of 16 residues. The germline gives CDR1 LGHNA, CDR2 YSLEER. Trimming stripped 0 bases from V and 3 bases from J, with 15 bases between.